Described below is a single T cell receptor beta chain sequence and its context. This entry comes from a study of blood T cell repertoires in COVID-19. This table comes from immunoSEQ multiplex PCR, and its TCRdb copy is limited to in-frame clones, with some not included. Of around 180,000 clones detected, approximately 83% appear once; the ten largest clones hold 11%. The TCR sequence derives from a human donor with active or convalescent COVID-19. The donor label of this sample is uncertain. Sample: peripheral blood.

The chain's CDR3 is CASRLDPRGETQYF. CDR3 nucleotide sequence: TGTGCCAGCAGGCTCGACCCGCGGGGGGAGACCCAGTACTTC. The chain couples TRBV6-6 to TRBJ2-5; 7 bases match TRBD2. The CDR3 is 14 residues long. After removal of 6 bases from V and 5 bases from J, the junction contained 9 bases not matched to a gene. Germline V gene lookup returns CDR1 MNHNY and CDR2 SVGAGI (reference sequence).